This section outlines one T cell receptor beta chain sequence together with its context. V lost 6 bases and J lost 5; bases outside the gene matches: 5. The CDR3 spans 13 residues. The germline V gene has CDR1 SNHLY and CDR2 FYNNEI. The sample belongs to a study of T cells in Graves' hyperthyroidism and ophthalmopathy. The source material, RNA transcripts, was used to amplify TCR beta CDR3 regions. HTBI primers were employed in a first-round RT-PCR of the TCR CDR3. From the multiplex PCR reads, TCRdb called clonotypes with MiXCR, one entry per CDR3 protein. The data hold around 800,000 distinct CDR3 sequences, with more than 30% observed a single time.

The receptor's source is a man in his late teens or twenties with Graves' hyperthyroidism. The rearrangement links TRBV2 to TRBJ2-5, with 8 bases fitting TRBD2. The sequencing input was blood. CDR3 in DNA: TGTGCCAGCAGGGGGCGGGGGGTTGAGACCCAGTACTTC. It encodes CASRGRGVETQYF.